These 30 T cell receptor beta chains share one sample of origin, sequenced in a study of cytomegalovirus exposure and HLA in healthy donors (dated by TCRdb to about 2017). Libraries were prepared through the immunoSEQ multiplex PCR assay. For the multiplex PCR, a mixture combining 60 forward primers for TCR Vbeta segments and 13 reverse primers for TCR Jbeta segments was used. Here the immuneACCESS table is served through TCRdb, limited to in-frame sequences with V and J called. Missing clones are a known gap in these copies; in checked studies unresolved V genes cover under half, and the rest lacks a known reason. The sample's records list about 200,000 clones. The top ten constitute less than 6.5% of the sample. What was sequenced was PBMCs. These receptors came from a man in his thirties or forties in good health and CMV-seronegative.

This rearrangement joins TRBV18 to TRBJ2-7, with 10 bases lining up with TRBD2. CDR1 is KGHSH and CDR2 is LQKENI in the germline V gene. This CDR3 spans 18 amino acids. V dropped 0 bases and J dropped 3; count of bases not matched to a gene: 11. CDR3 sequence (DNA): TGTGCCAGCTCACCACCGGGTTTTTATGCTAGCGGGAGCTACGAGCAGTACTTC. Residues: CASSPPGFYASGSYEQYF.

The chain uses TRBV27 and TRBJ2-7; TRBD2 agrees at 7 bases. Looked up from germline, CDR1 is MNHEY and CDR2 is SMNVEV (reference sequence). The CDR3 totals 11 residues. Trimming cost V 7 bases and J 10 bases; bases outside gene matches: 7. The CDR3 loop reads CASKEGGNQYF. Here the CDR3 DNA reads TGTGCCAGCAAGGAGGGAGGGAACCAGTACTTC.

The V and J genes are TRBV29-1 and TRBJ1-2; 7 nucleotides align to TRBD1. The CDR3 totals 14 residues. The germline V gene has CDR1 SQVTM and CDR2 ANQGSEA. V shed 3 bases, J shed 8 bases, and the junction held 12 bases outside the gene matches. The CDR3 DNA reads TGCAGCGTTGATCCCTATACAGGGGTGGGGGGCTACACCTTC. It translates to CSVDPYTGVGGYTF.

The rearrangement links TRBV6-1 to TRBJ2-7; 9 bases are a match to TRBD2. CDR1 and CDR2 (germline): MNHNS, SASEGT. J lost 0 bases, V lost 3 bases, and 12 bases had no gene match. The CDR3 consists of 18 residues. DNA for the CDR3: TGTGCCAGCAGTGATCAAGCCCCGACTAGCGGACTCTCCTACGAGCAGTACTTC. It yields the protein CASSDQAPTSGLSYEQYF.

The V and J genes are TRBV11-3 and TRBJ1-1; perhaps TRBD1 as D (5 bases). V was pared by 3 bases and J by 5 bases, with 10 bases between. The germline V gene encodes CDR1 SGHNT and CDR2 YENEEA. The CDR3 covers 13 residues. The CDR3 bases are TGTGCCAGCAGCTTTTCGGGGGGTACTGAAGCTTTCTTT. Amino acid sequence: CASSFSGGTEAFF.

This chain connects TRBV7-9 to TRBJ1-1; tentative D call: TRBD1 (5 bases). The germline gives CDR1 SEHNR, CDR2 FQNEAQ (reference sequence). V was clipped by 0 bases and J by 7 bases, with 12 bases between them. This CDR3 has 14 residues. CDR3 DNA: TGTGCCAGCAGCTTAGCGTCAGGGAGGGGTGAAGCTTTCTTT. Translated: CASSLASGRGEAFF.

The chain employs TRBV7-9 and TRBJ1-5; no clear D gene. Germline V gene lookup returns CDR1 SEHNR and CDR2 FQNEAQ (reference sequence). The V end was cut by 5 bases, the J end by 0 bases, with 8 bases between. The CDR3 runs to 14 residues. The CDR3 bases are TGTGCCAGCAGCCTACAGCATAGCAATCAGCCCCAGCATTTT. Its protein is CASSLQHSNQPQHF.

The V gene is TRBV19, the J gene TRBJ2-7; TRBD2 matches 7 bases. J lost 3 bases, V lost 1 base, and 6 bases had no gene match. The CDR3 has 15 amino acids. The V gene's germline CDR1 is LNHDA and CDR2 SQIVND (reference sequence). Written as DNA, the CDR3 is TGTGCCAGTAGTATAGGGAGCGGGGCCCTCTACGAGCAGTACTTC. Translating it yields CASSIGSGALYEQYF.

The chain joins TRBV19 to TRBJ2-3; the match to TRBD2 covers 8 bases. Trimming took 5 bases from V and 3 from J; bases not matched to a gene: 10. Germline V gene data show CDR1 as LNHDA and CDR2 as SQIVND (reference sequence). This CDR3 contains 16 residues. CDR3 protein: CASSLSRGGHTDTQYF. The CDR3 DNA follows: TGTGCCAGTAGTCTTTCTCGGGGGGGGCATACAGATACGCAGTATTTT.

J is TRBJ1-1 and V is TRBV7-9, with TRBD1 as a possible D gene (6 bases). This CDR3 region has 12 residues. The V end lost 10 bases, the J end lost 2 bases, and 11 bases lay between the germline ends. Germline V gives CDR1 SEHNR, CDR2 FQNEAQ (reference sequence). The CDR3 here is CATGGGNTEAFF. The CDR3 bases are TGTGCCACCGGGGGGGGCAACACTGAAGCTTTCTTT.

The chain carries TRBV6-5 and TRBJ2-7; TRBD1 agrees at 7 bases. V lost 8 bases, J lost 7 bases, and 11 bases stayed unmatched. Germline lookup yields CDR1 MNHEY and CDR2 SVGAGI. CDR3 length: 13 residues. In DNA, the CDR3 is TGTGCCAGCTCCCGACAGGGATGGGAAGAGCAGTACTTC. Translated: CASSRQGWEEQYF.

The CDR3 bases are TGCGCCAGCAGCCAAGGGGGCCGGAGCCCGGTTCCGAGCTCTGGGGCCAACGTCCTGACTTTC. Translating gives CASSQGGRSPVPSSGANVLTF. J is TRBJ2-6 and V is TRBV4-1; D is possibly TRBD1 (5 bases). Looked up from germline, CDR1 is MGHRA and CDR2 is YSYEKL. CDR3 size: 21 residues. Trimming stripped 1 base from V and 0 bases from J, with 22 bases between.

The chain links TRBV11-3 to TRBJ2-5; 9 bases match TRBD1. Germline loops: CDR1 SGHNT, CDR2 YENEEA. CDR3 length: 13 amino acids. J was trimmed by 5 bases and V by 6 bases; bases with no gene match: 4. The CDR3, as DNA: TGTGCCAGCAGTCGGGACAGGGAGGAGACCCAGTACTTC. This translates into CASSRDREETQYF.

The V and J genes are TRBV15 and TRBJ2-1; unclear D gene. V was cut by 3 bases and J by 3 bases, with 9 bases left in between. This CDR3 has 14 residues. The germline gives CDR1 LNHNV, CDR2 YYDKDF (reference sequence). CDR3 sequence (DNA): TGTGCCACCAGCAGGGTGACTGTCTACAATGAGCAGTTCTTC. It specifies CATSRVTVYNEQFF.

This sequence joins TRBV19 and TRBJ2-1; 11 nucleotides match TRBD2. V shed 6 bases and J 1 base; nucleotides not matched to a gene: 5. The germline V gene has CDR1 LNHDA and CDR2 SQIVND (reference sequence). The length of the CDR3 is 16 residues. The CDR3 region is CASRRLAGGSYNEQFF. The CDR3 DNA reads TGTGCCAGTAGACGGCTAGCGGGGGGTTCCTACAATGAGCAGTTCTTC.

The rearrangement links TRBV7-9 to TRBJ2-5; no clear D. In germline, CDR1 is SEHNR, CDR2 FQNEAQ (reference sequence). There are 14 residues in the CDR3. The ends were cut back, 1 base at V and 3 bases at J, with 9 bases in the middle. CDR3 in DNA: TGTGCCAGCAGCTTAGTGACGGGTGAAGAGACCCAGTACTTC. This encodes CASSLVTGEETQYF.

The V and J genes are TRBV5-6 and TRBJ1-1, with 7 bases lining up with TRBD1. V dropped 3 bases and J dropped 1; count of bases not matched to a gene: 3. The CDR3 contains 14 residues. Germline V gives CDR1 SGHDT, CDR2 YYEEEE. CDR3 sequence reads: CASSSGQSNTEAFF. DNA of the CDR3: TGTGCCAGCAGCTCGGGACAGTCGAACACTGAAGCTTTCTTT.

The V call is TRBV30, the J call TRBJ1-4; 7 bases are a match to TRBD1. There are 16 residues in the CDR3. V was clipped by 0 bases and J by 6 bases; unmatched bases: 10. Germline-derived CDR1 and CDR2 are GTSNPN and SVGIG (reference sequence). The CDR3 region has the DNA TGTGCCTGGAGTGTACTAGAATGGGACAGTTATGAAAAACTGTTTTTT. Translated, it gives CAWSVLEWDSYEKLFF.

This chain links TRBV19 with TRBJ2-2; D is perhaps TRBD1 (5 bases). CDR3 length: 15 residues. Germline loops: CDR1 LNHDA, CDR2 SQIVND (reference sequence). V was cut by 3 bases and J by 4 bases, with 12 bases left in between. The DNA of the CDR3 is TGTGCCAGTAGTATCCAGGGATTTGGCACCGGGGAGCTGTTTTTT. Translating it yields CASSIQGFGTGELFF.

The chain couples TRBV6-6 to TRBJ2-4, with no clear D. With 6 bases removed from V and 8 bases from J, the gap between germline ends came to 14 bases. The CDR3 is 13 residues long. Germline CDR1 MNHNY, CDR2 SVGAGI (reference sequence). CDR3 residues: CASSRAGSDIQYF. The CDR3 nucleotides read TGTGCCAGCAGCCGTGCAGGTTCGGACATTCAGTACTTC.

The chain uses TRBV6-6 and TRBJ1-1; 7 positions agree with TRBD1. Germline loops: CDR1 MNHNY, CDR2 SVGAGI (reference sequence). J gave up 1 base and V 6 bases, and 5 bases lay outside the gene matches. CDR3 length: 14 amino acids. CDR3 sequence: CASRGDSWNTEAFF. The CDR3 DNA sequence: TGTGCCAGCAGAGGGGACAGCTGGAACACTGAAGCTTTCTTT.

This chain joins TRBV2 and TRBJ2-3; 9 bases fit TRBD1. The germline V gene has CDR1 SNHLY and CDR2 FYNNEI. Trimming took 7 bases from V and 5 from J; bases not matched to a gene: 10. The CDR3 extends over 15 amino acids. The CDR3, as DNA: TGTGCCAGCAAGACCCGGACAGGGGTAGAAGATACGCAGTATTTT. Translation: CASKTRTGVEDTQYF.

The chain is built from TRBV18 and TRBJ2-7; TRBD1 aligns across 8 bases. The CDR3 contains 15 residues. V lost 2 bases, J lost 6 bases, and 9 bases stayed unmatched. The germline gives CDR1 KGHSH, CDR2 LQKENI. The CDR3 sequence is CASSPRARGPGEQYF. DNA for the CDR3: TGTGCCAGCTCACCAAGGGCCAGGGGGCCTGGCGAGCAGTACTTC.

V is TRBV11-3 and J is TRBJ2-7; D is perhaps TRBD2 (7 bases). Germline-derived CDR1 and CDR2 are SGHNT and YENEEA. The CDR3 length is 17 residues. The V end lost 0 bases, the J end lost 1 base, and 16 bases lay between the germline ends. The CDR3 reads CASSLERGGDLSYEQYF. CDR3 nucleotides: TGTGCCAGCAGCTTAGAAAGGGGGGGGGACTTGTCCTACGAGCAGTACTTC.

The rearrangement uses TRBV15 and TRBJ1-5, with D possibly being TRBD1 (6 bases). CDR1 and CDR2 from the germline V gene are LNHNV and YYDKDF (reference sequence). Trimming removed 8 bases from V and 2 bases from J, with 19 bases in between. The length of the CDR3 is 16 residues. For the CDR3, the DNA is TGTGCCACCCAAGTAAACAGGGATAGAGGCAATCAGCCCCAGCATTTT. Amino acids: CATQVNRDRGNQPQHF.

The chain is built from TRBV15 and TRBJ2-3; unclear D gene. V was shortened by 5 bases and J by 0 bases, with 18 bases between the two germline ends. The length of the CDR3 is 17 residues. From germline, CDR1 is LNHNV and CDR2 YYDKDF (reference sequence). CDR3: CATSRQPPTLSTDTQYF. CDR3 DNA sequence: TGTGCCACCAGCCGACAACCACCGACCCTTAGCACAGATACGCAGTATTTT.

The chain uses TRBV30 and TRBJ2-7, with D maybe TRBD2 (5 bases). Germline V gives CDR1 GTSNPN, CDR2 SVGIG (reference sequence). CDR3 length equals 14 residues. V lost 5 bases to trimming and J lost 2 bases, with 16 bases between them. The CDR3 protein is CAWSSGLEPYEQYF. Here the CDR3 DNA reads TGTGCCTGGTCTAGTGGACTGGAGCCCTACGAGCAGTACTTC.

The V gene is TRBV29-1, the J gene TRBJ1-2; D perhaps matches TRBD1 (6 bases). The CDR3 sequence is 12 residues long. The germline V gene encodes CDR1 SQVTM and CDR2 ANQGSEA. CDR3 loop: CTVAGDNYGYTF. For the CDR3, the DNA is TGCACCGTGGCAGGGGACAACTATGGCTACACCTTC.

This chain connects TRBV30 to TRBJ1-1, with D perhaps matching TRBD1 (5 bases). V was cut by 0 bases and J by 5 bases, with 13 bases left in between. This CDR3 has 14 amino acids. Germline V CDR1 and CDR2: GTSNPN, SVGIG (reference sequence). This CDR3 is CAWSVIAGPTEAFF. The CDR3 DNA is TGTGCCTGGAGTGTAATAGCAGGGCCGACTGAAGCTTTCTTT.

The chain links TRBV9 to TRBJ2-3; 10 bases match TRBD2. CDR3 length: 16 amino acids. Germline-derived CDR1 and CDR2 are SGDLS and YYNGEE. V was pared by 0 bases and J by 4 bases, with 5 bases of the junction left unmatched. The CDR3 DNA reads as TGTGCCAGCAGCGTAGAAGCGGGAGGGCCGCCAGATACGCAGTATTTT. Its protein is CASSVEAGGPPDTQYF. Full variable domain (remainder filled in from reference TRBV9 and TRBJ2-3): DSGVTQTPKHLITATGQRVTLRCSPRSGDLSVYWYQQSLDQGLQFLIQYYNGEERAKGNILERFSAQQFPDLHSELNLSSLELGDSALYFCASSVEAGGPPDTQYFGPGTRLTVL.